These 26 T cell receptor beta chains were all obtained from the same sample, sequenced in a study of Ad26.COV2.S vaccination and SARS-CoV-2 variants. Data came from immunoSEQ multiplex PCR; TCRdb stores just in-frame clones and leaves some out. This table holds under 600,000 clones, nearly 90% found once. Specified treatment: 19 received Ad26.COV2.S at low or high dose, single or two shots; 5 received placebo; per-sample allocation not given. The investigators took samples on day 63 after the first vaccine or placebo injection. The starting material was peripheral blood, obtained in a trial of Ad26.COV2.S vaccine versus placebo. These receptors all stem from a person aged 18-65 years who received the Ad26.COV2.S COVID-19 vaccine or a placebo.

The V and J genes are TRBV27 and TRBJ2-5; 9 bases align to TRBD2. CDR3 length: 17 residues. CDR1 MNHEY and CDR2 SMNVEV come from the germline V gene (reference sequence). V shed 2 bases and J 5 bases; nucleotides not matched to a gene: 12. CDR3 nucleotides: TGTGCCAGCAGTTTACGGTCTCGCGGGAGGGCCGGGGAGACCCAGTACTTC. It yields the protein CASSLRSRGRAGETQYF.

Only a few counts were recorded for this clone. This sequence joins TRBV19 and TRBJ1-5; D might be TRBD1 (5 bases). Germline V lookup: CDR1 LNHDA, CDR2 SQIVND (reference sequence). V was trimmed by 9 bases and J by 3 bases, leaving 15 bases between them. This CDR3 has 14 amino acids. DNA of the CDR3: TGTGCCAGCCGGGACCCGGAGGCCAATCAGCCCCAGCATTTT. Translated: CASRDPEANQPQHF.

The chain links TRBV6-2 or TRBV6-3 to TRBJ2-1; 12 bases map to TRBD2. The germline gives CDR1 MNHEY, CDR2 SVGEGT. The CDR3 runs to 16 residues. With V trimmed by 4 bases and J by 6 bases, 7 bases remained unmatched. CDR3 region: CASSLLAGGPGNEQFF. CDR3 DNA: TGTGCCAGCAGTTTGCTAGCGGGGGGGCCGGGCAATGAGCAGTTCTTC.

The chain joins TRBV19 to TRBJ1-3, with D hard to call. Trimming removed 6 bases at V and 0 bases at J, with 9 bases between. Germline CDR1 LNHDA, CDR2 SQIVND (reference sequence). The CDR3 consists of 14 residues. CDR3 in amino acids: CASRGWSSGNTIYF. CDR3 bases: TGTGCCAGTAGGGGCTGGAGCTCTGGAAACACCATATATTTT.

The gene calls are TRBV3-1 (or the pseudogene TRBV3-2) and TRBJ1-4, with D uncertain. CDR3 size: 15 residues. The germline CDR1 and CDR2 sequences are LGHDT and YNNKEL (reference sequence). Trimming took 3 bases from V and 2 from J, leaving 10 bases between them. CDR3 sequence: CASSHPGSTNEKLFF. CDR3 DNA: TGTGCCAGCAGCCACCCTGGATCTACTAATGAAAAACTGTTTTTT.

This chain joins TRBV11-2 and TRBJ2-7; 14 nucleotides agree with TRBD2. CDR1 and CDR2 (germline): SGHAT, FQNNGV. The trim removed 5 bases at V and 3 bases at J, leaving 12 bases unmatched. This CDR3 has 18 amino acids. CDR3 DNA sequence: TGTGCCAGCAGCCGTAACGGACTAGCGGGAGGCATTTACTACGAGCAGTACTTC. This sequence encodes CASSRNGLAGGIYYEQYF.

CDR3 nucleotides: TGTGCCAGCAGCCTGGCTCTTCCCGGGGAGAACTATGGCTACACCTTC. Translated, it gives CASSLALPGENYGYTF. The chain is built from TRBV7-9 and TRBJ1-2; the D is unclear. The CDR3 has 16 amino acids. V gave up 5 bases and J gave up 2 bases, with 18 bases separating them. Germline V gives CDR1 SEHNR, CDR2 FQNEAQ (reference sequence).

The chain combines TRBV2 with TRBJ1-1, with D possibly matching TRBD1 (5 bases). Trimming removed 4 bases at V and 3 bases at J, with 15 bases between. The germline V gene encodes CDR1 SNHLY and CDR2 FYNNEI. The CDR3 runs 15 residues. CDR3 sequence reads: CASSGPGRSDTEAFF. The CDR3 DNA reads as TGTGCCAGCAGTGGCCCAGGGCGTTCGGACACTGAAGCTTTCTTT.

V and J are TRBV6-5 and TRBJ2-3; 7 bases match TRBD1. Germline CDR1 is MNHEY and CDR2 is SVGAGI. The CDR3 has 14 residues. Trimming at V came to 6 bases and at J to 2 bases, leaving 5 bases not matched to a gene. CDR3 amino acids: CASRRGLVTDTQYF. CDR3 DNA sequence: TGTGCCAGCAGAAGGGGGCTAGTCACAGATACGCAGTATTTT.

The chain joins TRBV5-1 to TRBJ1-3, with TRBD1 identical over 9 bases. The CDR3 totals 14 residues. Germline values: CDR1 SGHRS, CDR2 YFSETQ. Trimming cost V 3 bases and J 4 bases; bases outside gene matches: 2. The CDR3 reads CASSWTGDGNTIYF. The CDR3 region has the DNA TGCGCCAGCAGCTGGACAGGGGACGGAAACACCATATATTTT.

The V gene is TRBV28, the J gene TRBJ2-7; D unresolved. This CDR3 comprises 15 residues. V dropped 5 bases and J dropped 5 bases, with 19 bases sitting between them. CDR1 is MDHEN, CDR2 SYDVKM, per germline. CDR3 nucleotides: TGTGCCAGCAGTCCTACCTCTAGGTGGGTTAACGAGCAGTACTTC. Protein product: CASSPTSRWVNEQYF.

The chain employs TRBV3-1 (or the pseudogene TRBV3-2) and TRBJ2-7; perhaps TRBD2 as D (7 bases). Germline V lookup: CDR1 LGHDT, CDR2 YNNKEL (reference sequence). The CDR3 spans 14 residues. The V and J ends lost 4 bases and 3 bases respectively, with 13 bases between them. CDR3 sequence reads: CASSRGGADYEQYF. In DNA, the CDR3 is TGTGCCAGCAGCCGCGGGGGCGCTGACTACGAGCAGTACTTC.

The chain is built from TRBV3-1 (or the pseudogene TRBV3-2) and TRBJ2-7; 8 positions match TRBD1. The germline gives CDR1 LGHDT, CDR2 YNNKEL (reference sequence). The CDR3 consists of 15 residues. V shed 2 bases and J 3 bases; nucleotides not matched to a gene: 6. The CDR3, as DNA: TGTGCCAGCAGCCAATCCGGAGGGACAGGCTACGAGCAGTACTTC. Translated, it gives CASSQSGGTGYEQYF.

The chain combines TRBV10-2 with TRBJ2-5, with 7 bases lining up with TRBD2. The CDR3 length is 18 residues. Germline CDR1 is WSHSY and CDR2 is SAAADI. V lost 0 bases to trimming and J lost 5 bases; unmatched junction nucleotides: 15. The CDR3 is CASSESILEYGTTETQYF. For the CDR3, the DNA is TGCGCCAGCAGTGAGTCGATTTTGGAGTATGGGACTACTGAGACCCAGTACTTC.

The CDR3 nucleotides are TGTGCCAGCAGCCTACGGGACTTGCAAGGGAGGCAGTTCTTC. Translating it yields CASSLRDLQGRQFF. The chain employs TRBV11-2 and TRBJ2-1, with D tentatively TRBD2 (6 bases). V was pared by 5 bases and J by 12 bases, with 20 bases between. The CDR3 has 14 amino acids. The germline gives CDR1 SGHAT, CDR2 FQNNGV.

The chain has TRBV6-1 and TRBJ1-5; D is undetermined. The V and J ends lost 2 bases and 0 bases respectively, with 5 bases between them. The germline V gene encodes CDR1 MNHNS and CDR2 SASEGT. The CDR3 has 14 residues. The CDR3 region has the DNA TGTGCCAGCAGTGAATCCCATAGCAATCAGCCCCAGCATTTT. Encoded protein: CASSESHSNQPQHF.

The chain couples TRBV7-9 to TRBJ1-4; 9 bases map to TRBD1. Trimming removed 1 base from V and 8 bases from J; junction bases left unmatched: 5. The CDR3 has 15 residues. Germline V gives CDR1 SEHNR, CDR2 FQNEAQ (reference sequence). The CDR3 DNA follows: TGTGCCAGCAGCTTAGGAGACAGGGGGGGAGAAAAACTGTTTTTT. It translates to CASSLGDRGGEKLFF.

J is TRBJ1-1 and V is TRBV7-9, with 10 bases fitting TRBD1. Trimming at V came to 4 bases and at J to 0 bases, leaving 2 bases not matched to a gene. CDR1 is SEHNR, CDR2 FQNEAQ, per germline (reference sequence). The CDR3 loop spans 15 amino acids. CDR3 nucleotide sequence: TGTGCCAGCAGCTCGACAGGGGGCTTGAACACTGAAGCTTTCTTT. Translating gives CASSSTGGLNTEAFF.

The chain carries TRBV19 and TRBJ2-7; either TRBD1 or TRBD2 may fit D (6 bases each). There are 15 residues in the CDR3. Germline V gives CDR1 LNHDA, CDR2 SQIVND (reference sequence). V lost 1 base and J lost 0, with 10 bases in between. The DNA for the CDR3 is TGTGCCAGTAGTATAGGGGGGGCTCCCTCCTACGAGCAGTACTTC. Translation: CASSIGGAPSYEQYF.

As for this clone: The sample holds other DNA sequences that translate to the same CDR3. The V and J genes are TRBV6-5 and TRBJ1-5; 7 bases are shared with TRBD1. This CDR3 contains 15 residues. The J segment lost 4 bases and the V segment lost 0 bases, leaving 3 bases of the junction unmatched. Germline V gene lookup returns CDR1 MNHEY and CDR2 SVGAGI. CDR3 residues: CASSYSGQLNQPQHF. As DNA, the CDR3 is TGTGCCAGCAGTTACTCGGGACAGCTTAATCAGCCCCAGCATTTT.

This chain joins TRBV3-1 (or the pseudogene TRBV3-2) and TRBJ2-5, with D unresolved. This CDR3 contains 12 residues. Germline CDR1 LGHDT, CDR2 YNNKEL (reference sequence). Trimming removed 0 bases at V and 4 bases at J, with 3 bases between. The CDR3 DNA reads as TGTGCCAGCAGCCAAGACGGAGAGACCCAGTACTTC. Translation: CASSQDGETQYF.

The CDR3 DNA sequence: TGTGCCAGCAGTGGCAGCGAGTCGGTAGCGGGGAAGACGGGGGCCAACGTCCTGACTTTC. As protein: CASSGSESVAGKTGANVLTF. V gene TRBV2 combines with J gene TRBJ2-6, with 8 positions matching TRBD2. The length of the CDR3 is 20 residues. V was clipped by 4 bases and J by 4 bases; unmatched bases: 18. Germline-derived CDR1 and CDR2 are SNHLY and FYNNEI.

Only a few counts were recorded for this clone. The chain is built from TRBV30 and TRBJ2-7, with TRBD1 as a possible D gene (6 bases). Germline V gives CDR1 GTSNPN, CDR2 SVGIG (reference sequence). This CDR3 is 12 amino acids long. Trimming took 4 bases from V and 5 from J, leaving 12 bases between them. CDR3 nucleotides: TGTGCCTGGAACAGGGAAATCCACGAGCAGTACTTC. Amino acids: CAWNREIHEQYF. The full variable domain, rest sourced from reference TRBV30 and TRBJ2-7, is SQTIHQWPATLVQPVGSPLSLECTVEGTSNPNLYWYRQAAGRGLQLLFYSVGIGQISSEVPQNLSASRPQDRQFILSSKKLLLSDSGFYLCAWNREIHEQYFGPGTRLTVT.

The chain couples TRBV6-2 or TRBV6-3 to TRBJ2-1; D gene uncertain. The CDR3 consists of 14 residues. Germline V gene data show CDR1 as MNHEY and CDR2 as SVGEGT. V was trimmed by 5 bases and J by 2 bases, leaving 10 bases between them. The CDR3 DNA follows: TGTGCCAGCAGTCATTGGCTCGCCTACAATGAGCAGTTCTTC. Its translation: CASSHWLAYNEQFF.

This chain connects TRBV15 to TRBJ2-2; perhaps TRBD1 as D (6 bases). V was shortened by 0 bases and J by 1 base, with 15 bases between the two germline ends. The CDR3 totals 18 residues. Germline V gives CDR1 LNHNV, CDR2 YYDKDF (reference sequence). The CDR3 loop is CATSRDRTSTGNTGELFF. CDR3 DNA sequence: TGTGCCACCAGCAGAGATCGTACCTCGACAGGGAACACCGGGGAGCTGTTTTTT. Drawing the rest from reference TRBV15 and TRBJ2-2, the complete variable domain is DAMVIQNPRYQVTQFGKPVTLSCSQTLNHNVMYWYQQKSSQAPKLLFHYYDKDFNNEADTPDNFQSRRPNTSFCFLDIRSPGLGDTAMYLCATSRDRTSTGNTGELFFGEGSRLTVL.

The genes are TRBV10-1 and TRBJ2-7; TRBD2 matches at 10 bases. Germline CDR1 reads WNHNN; CDR2 reads SYGVQD (reference sequence). The J segment lost 3 bases and the V segment lost 3 bases, leaving 2 bases of the junction unmatched. The CDR3 is 14 amino acids. This CDR3 is CASSELAGGYEQYF. The CDR3 DNA follows: TGCGCCAGCAGTGAATTAGCGGGAGGCTACGAGCAGTACTTC.